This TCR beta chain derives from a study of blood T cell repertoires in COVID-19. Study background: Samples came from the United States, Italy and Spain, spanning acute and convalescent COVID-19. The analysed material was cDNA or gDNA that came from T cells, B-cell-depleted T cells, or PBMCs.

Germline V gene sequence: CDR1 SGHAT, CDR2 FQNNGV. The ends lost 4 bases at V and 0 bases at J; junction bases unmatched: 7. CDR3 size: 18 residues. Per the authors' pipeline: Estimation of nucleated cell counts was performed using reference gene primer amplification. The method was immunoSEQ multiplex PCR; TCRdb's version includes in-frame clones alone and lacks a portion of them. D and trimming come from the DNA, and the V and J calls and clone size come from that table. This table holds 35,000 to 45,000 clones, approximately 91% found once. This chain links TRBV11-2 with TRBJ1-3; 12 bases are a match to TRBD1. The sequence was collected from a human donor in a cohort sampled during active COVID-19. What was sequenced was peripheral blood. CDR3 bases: TGTGCCAGCAGCTACCGGGACAGGGGGCAACACTCTGGAAACACCATATATTTT. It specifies CASSYRDRGQHSGNTIYF. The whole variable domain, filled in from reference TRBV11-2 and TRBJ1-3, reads EAGVAQSPRYKIIEKRQSVAFWCNPISGHATLYWYQQILGQGPKLLIQFQNNGVVDDSQLPKDRFSAERLKGVDSTLKIQPAKLEDSAVYLCASSYRDRGQHSGNTIYFGEGSWLTVV.